This T cell receptor (beta chain) was found in a study of graft-versus-host responses after intestinal transplantation. About the study: All recipients were given anti-thymocyte globulin induction, and tacrolimus and steroids were then administered for roughly three years. General observations from the study: Recipient marrow contained GvH clones, some of which appeared first in ileum or blood.

Some clones are missing from TCRdb's copy, which holds only in-frame ones; the method was immunoSEQ multiplex PCR. The data hold 15,000 or so clones, with about two thirds observed a single time. The graft tissue was processed, and this released both intraepithelial and lamina propria lymphocytes. Germline CDR1 is SGHAT and CDR2 is FQNNGV. The CDR3 is 14 amino acids. With 1 base removed from V and 4 bases from J, the gap between germline ends came to 9 bases. Points on this clone: Its antigen is currently unknown.

The chain employs TRBV11-2 and TRBJ2-3; tentative D call: TRBD2 (5 bases). This specimen consisted of ileum tissue, obtained 700 to 800 days after intestinal transplantation. The sequence derives from a human patient who received an intestinal transplant, so some T cells may come from the graft donor. DNA of the CDR3: TGTGCCAGCAGCTTAGGAGCGGAGTCAGATACGCAGTATTTT. It yields the protein CASSLGAESDTQYF.